These 9 T cell receptor beta chains originate from one sample sequenced in a study of blood T cells in healthy people across ages (dated by TCRdb to the mid-2010s). Library method: 5' RACE. Sequencing used an Illumina HiSeq 2500. A second about 7 to 12 cycle PCR used a sample-barcoded 5' primer and a J-beta primer mix. TCRdb took the public reads, trimmed them with fastp at Q25, ran MiXCR for clone calling and kept in-frame beta chains. Every distinct CDR3 protein forms one entry, paired with its most common genes and DNA. The sample records over 1,200,000 distinct CDR3 sequences, 45% to 70% of which are singletons. Of the sample, under 8.5% falls within the top ten clones. Sequencing input: blood. Receptor source: a man in his late teens or twenties in good health.

The V gene is TRBV7-9, the J gene TRBJ1-2; no reliable D call. The CDR3 loop spans 12 amino acids. Germline V gene data show CDR1 as SEHNR and CDR2 as FQNEAQ (reference sequence). V was shortened by 3 bases and J by 8 bases, with 10 bases between the two germline ends. The CDR3 DNA reads TGTGCCAGCAGCTTCGATGGCGGGGGCTACACCTTC. This translates into CASSFDGGGYTF.

As to this clonotype: This may arise from a read error, as a much more abundant clone is one base away. The CDR3 reads CASSDVNTGELFF. The CDR3 DNA reads TGTGCCAGCAGTGACGTGAACACCGGGGAGCTGTTTTTT. The chain has TRBV6-4 and TRBJ2-2; D unclear. Deletions cut 2 bases from V and 1 base from J, with 2 bases between. This CDR3 contains 13 residues. Germline V gene data show CDR1 as MRHNA and CDR2 as SNTAGT.

This chain connects TRBV3-1 to TRBJ1-3; TRBD1 agrees at 7 bases. Germline V gene lookup returns CDR1 LGHDT and CDR2 YNNKEL (reference sequence). J gave up 0 bases and V 3 bases, and 2 bases lay outside the gene matches. The CDR3 loop spans 15 amino acids. The CDR3 here is CASSQGQISGNTIYF. The CDR3 region has the DNA TGTGCCAGCAGCCAGGGACAGATCTCTGGAAACACCATATATTTT. The full variable domain, in which reference TRBV3-1 and TRBJ1-3 provide the parts outside the CDR3, is DTAVSQTPKYLVTQMGNDKSIKCEQNLGHDTMYWYKQDSKKFLKIMFSYNNKELIINETVPNRFSPKSPDKAHLNLHINSLELGDSAVYFCASSQGQISGNTIYFGEGSWLTVV.

This rearrangement joins TRBV5-6 to TRBJ2-7, with 8 bases identical to TRBD1. Germline values: CDR1 SGHDT, CDR2 YYEEEE. V shed 4 bases, J shed 5 bases, and the junction held 5 bases outside the gene matches. The CDR3 is 13 amino acids. The CDR3 loop reads CASSRTGFHEQYF. CDR3 DNA sequence: TGTGCCAGCAGCAGGACAGGGTTCCACGAGCAGTACTTC.

The genes are TRBV20-1 and TRBJ1-2, with a tentative D call TRBD1 (5 bases). V was shortened by 5 bases and J by 9 bases, with 28 bases between the two germline ends. CDR1 DFQATT and CDR2 SNEGSKA come from the germline V gene (reference sequence). This CDR3 spans 16 amino acids. The CDR3 DNA follows: TGCAGTGCTTCTCCGCAGACTGTCCCGGGGCAGGAACGCTACACCTTC. It is translated as CSASPQTVPGQERYTF.

Concerning this clonotype: An end of the junction differs from the germline gene, which may be a read error. The chain carries TRBV5-1 and TRBJ2-7; D ambiguous. The CDR3 loop spans 13 amino acids. The germline V gene has CDR1 SGHRS and CDR2 YFSETQ. The CDR3 sequence is CTSTAPESNEQYF. As DNA, the CDR3 is TGCACCAGCACAGCCCCAGAGAGCAATGAGCAGTACTTC.

V gene TRBV2 combines with J gene TRBJ2-7; D not resolved. Germline V lookup: CDR1 SNHLY, CDR2 FYNNEI. The CDR3 runs to 15 residues. V gave up 4 bases and J gave up 5 bases, with 18 bases separating them. CDR3 amino acids: CASSVEDGIVNEQYF. The CDR3 nucleotides are TGTGCCAGCAGTGTAGAGGACGGTATAGTCAACGAGCAGTACTTC.

The V gene is TRBV6-5, the J gene TRBJ1-2; possibly TRBD1 for D (5 bases). V was pared by 7 bases and J by 1 base, with 13 bases between. The CDR3 is 14 residues long. Looked up from germline, CDR1 is MNHEY and CDR2 is SVGAGI. The DNA of the CDR3 is TGTGCCAGCATCCCCGGGGGGGTTAACTATGGCTACACCTTC. It is translated as CASIPGGVNYGYTF.

V gene TRBV27 combines with J gene TRBJ1-2; TRBD1 might be the D (5 bases). Trimming took off 2 bases at V and 10 bases at J, with 20 bases between the two ends. Germline lookup yields CDR1 MNHEY and CDR2 SMNVEV (reference sequence). This CDR3 contains 15 residues. CDR3 nucleotide sequence: TGTGCCAGCAGTTTACAGGGCAGGGCGGTTTCAGTCTACACCTTC. Residues: CASSLQGRAVSVYTF.